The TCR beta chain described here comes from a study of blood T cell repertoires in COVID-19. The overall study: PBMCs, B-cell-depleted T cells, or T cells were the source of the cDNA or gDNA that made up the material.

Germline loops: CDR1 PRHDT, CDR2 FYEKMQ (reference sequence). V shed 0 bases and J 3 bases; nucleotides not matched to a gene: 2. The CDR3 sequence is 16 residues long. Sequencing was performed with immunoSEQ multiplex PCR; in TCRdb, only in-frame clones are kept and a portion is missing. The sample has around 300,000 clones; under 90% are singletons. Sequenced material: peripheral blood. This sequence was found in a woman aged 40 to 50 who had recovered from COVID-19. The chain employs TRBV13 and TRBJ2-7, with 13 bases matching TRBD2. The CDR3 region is CASSLGGLAGVYEQYF. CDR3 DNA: TGTGCCAGCAGCTTAGGAGGACTAGCGGGGGTCTACGAGCAGTACTTC.